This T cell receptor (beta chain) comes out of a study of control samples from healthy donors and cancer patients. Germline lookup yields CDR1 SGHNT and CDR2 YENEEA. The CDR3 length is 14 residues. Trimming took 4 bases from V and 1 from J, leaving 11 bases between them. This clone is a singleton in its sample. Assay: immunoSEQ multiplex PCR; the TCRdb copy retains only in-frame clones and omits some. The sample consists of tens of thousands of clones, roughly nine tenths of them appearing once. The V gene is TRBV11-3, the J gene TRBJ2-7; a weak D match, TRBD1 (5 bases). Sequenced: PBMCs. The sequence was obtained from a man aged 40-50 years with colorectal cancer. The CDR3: CASSYPGASYEQYF. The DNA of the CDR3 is TGTGCCAGCAGCTATCCTGGGGCATCCTACGAGCAGTACTTC.